Listed here is a single T cell receptor (beta chain). Its specificity is not known. Deletions cut 5 bases from V and 7 bases from J, with 11 bases between. CDR3 length equals 12 residues. Per the germline V gene, CDR1 is MNHEY and CDR2 is SMNVEV (reference sequence). This specimen belongs to a study of breast tumors, draining lymph nodes, adjacent tissues. Study conclusions and caveats: Tumor TCR diversity was below lymph nodes but above nontumor tissue.

The lymph nodes were axillary draining lymph nodes from breast cancer patients. TCRdb re-analysed the multiplex PCR reads in MiXCR, keeping a single row per CDR3 protein. The data show over 250,000 distinct CDR3 sequences, with roughly 31% seen just once and 0.85% to 1.2% held by the top ten. V and J are TRBV27 and TRBJ2-5; possible D gene TRBD1, 5 bases. The source of this sequence is a female donor with breast cancer. Some clones in this sample may be carry-over from other donors' samples. Sequenced material: axillary lymph node tissue. The CDR3 reads CASSAGWGTQYF. As DNA, the CDR3 is TGTGCCAGCAGTGCAGGGTGGGGGACCCAGTACTTC.